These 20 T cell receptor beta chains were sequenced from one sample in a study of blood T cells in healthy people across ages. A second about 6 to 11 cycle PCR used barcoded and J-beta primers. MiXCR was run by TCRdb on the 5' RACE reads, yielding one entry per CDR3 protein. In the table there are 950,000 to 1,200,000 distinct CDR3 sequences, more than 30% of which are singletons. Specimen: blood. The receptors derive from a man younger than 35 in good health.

The CDR3 nucleotides are TGCGCCAGCTCAATGGGTGATGAGACCCAGTACTTC. Translation gives CASSMGDETQYF. The chain is built from TRBV10-2 and TRBJ2-5; unclear D gene. CDR3 length equals 12 residues. Germline values: CDR1 WSHSY, CDR2 SAAADI. V was shortened by 8 bases and J by 5 bases, with 12 bases between the two germline ends.

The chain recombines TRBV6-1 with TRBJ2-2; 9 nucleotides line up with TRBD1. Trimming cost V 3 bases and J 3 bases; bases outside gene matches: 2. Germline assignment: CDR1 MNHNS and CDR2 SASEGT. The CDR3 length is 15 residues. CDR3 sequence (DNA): TGTGCCAGCAGTGAGGGACAGGGTCACACCGGGGAGCTGTTTTTT. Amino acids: CASSEGQGHTGELFF.

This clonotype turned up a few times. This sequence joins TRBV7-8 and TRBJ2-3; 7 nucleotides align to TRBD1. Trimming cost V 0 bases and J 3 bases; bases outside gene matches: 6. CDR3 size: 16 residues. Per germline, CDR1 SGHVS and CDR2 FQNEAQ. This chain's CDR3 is CASSLANRGGTDTQYF. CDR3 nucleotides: TGTGCCAGCAGCTTAGCTAACAGGGGCGGGACAGATACGCAGTATTTT. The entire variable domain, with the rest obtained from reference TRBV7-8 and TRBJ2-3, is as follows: GAGVSQSPRYKVAKRGQDVALRCDPISGHVSLFWYQQALGQGPEFLTYFQNEAQLDKSGLPSDRFFAERPEGSVSTLKIQRTQQEDSAVYLCASSLANRGGTDTQYFGPGTRLTVL.

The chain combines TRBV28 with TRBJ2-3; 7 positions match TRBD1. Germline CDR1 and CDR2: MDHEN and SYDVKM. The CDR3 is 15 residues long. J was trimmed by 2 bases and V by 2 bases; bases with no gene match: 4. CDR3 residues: CASSLQGQPTDTQYF. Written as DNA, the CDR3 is TGTGCCAGCAGTTTACAGGGACAGCCCACAGATACGCAGTATTTT.

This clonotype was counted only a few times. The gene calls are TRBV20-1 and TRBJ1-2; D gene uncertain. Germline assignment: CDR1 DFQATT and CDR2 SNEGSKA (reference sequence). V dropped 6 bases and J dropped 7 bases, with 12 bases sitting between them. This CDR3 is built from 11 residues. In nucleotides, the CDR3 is TGCAGTGCCCGTGAAGTCTGTGGCTACACCTTC. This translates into CSAREVCGYTF.

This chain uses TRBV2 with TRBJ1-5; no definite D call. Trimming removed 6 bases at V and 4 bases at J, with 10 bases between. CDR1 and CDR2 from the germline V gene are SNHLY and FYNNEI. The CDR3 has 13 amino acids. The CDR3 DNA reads TGTGCCAGCAGCGCCCGGCGAAATCAGCCCCAGCATTTT. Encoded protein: CASSARRNQPQHF.

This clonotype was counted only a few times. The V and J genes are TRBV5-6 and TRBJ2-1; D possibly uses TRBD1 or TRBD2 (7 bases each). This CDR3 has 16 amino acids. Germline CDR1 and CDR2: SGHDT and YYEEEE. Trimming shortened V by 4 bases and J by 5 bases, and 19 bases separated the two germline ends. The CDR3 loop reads CASSIGSGGEDNEQFF. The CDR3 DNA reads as TGTGCCAGCAGCATCGGGTCAGGGGGGGAGGACAATGAGCAGTTCTTC.

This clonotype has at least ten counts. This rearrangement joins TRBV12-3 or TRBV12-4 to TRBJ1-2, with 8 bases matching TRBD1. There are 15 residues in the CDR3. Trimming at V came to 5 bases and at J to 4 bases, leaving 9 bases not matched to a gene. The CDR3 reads CASSHTGGGFYGYTF. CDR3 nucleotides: TGTGCCAGCAGTCACACAGGGGGAGGCTTCTATGGCTACACCTTC.

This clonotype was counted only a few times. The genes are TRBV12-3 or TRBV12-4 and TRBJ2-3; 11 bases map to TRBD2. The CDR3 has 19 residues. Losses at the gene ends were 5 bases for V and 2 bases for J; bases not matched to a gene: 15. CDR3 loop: CASSPRALAGGFYTDTQYF. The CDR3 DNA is TGTGCCAGCAGTCCCCGGGCGCTAGCGGGGGGATTTTACACAGATACGCAGTATTTT.

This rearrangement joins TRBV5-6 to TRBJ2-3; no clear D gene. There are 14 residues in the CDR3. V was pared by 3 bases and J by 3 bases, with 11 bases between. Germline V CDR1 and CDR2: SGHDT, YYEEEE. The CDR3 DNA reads TGTGCCAGCAGCTACTATCATATAACAGATACGCAGTATTTT. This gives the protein CASSYYHITDTQYF. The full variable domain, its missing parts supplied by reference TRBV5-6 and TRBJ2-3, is DAGVTQSPTHLIKTRGQQVTLRCSPKSGHDTVSWYQQALGQGPQFIFQYYEEEERQRGNFPDRFSGHQFPNYSSELNVNALLLGDSALYLCASSYYHITDTQYFGPGTRLTVL.

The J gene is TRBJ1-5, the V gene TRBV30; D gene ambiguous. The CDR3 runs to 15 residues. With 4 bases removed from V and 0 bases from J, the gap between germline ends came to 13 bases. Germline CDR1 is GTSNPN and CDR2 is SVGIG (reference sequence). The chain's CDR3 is CAWKGSTSSNQPQHF. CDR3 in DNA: TGTGCCTGGAAAGGGTCCACTTCTAGCAATCAGCCCCAGCATTTT. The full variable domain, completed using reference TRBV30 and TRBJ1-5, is SQTIHQWPATLVQPVGSPLSLECTVEGTSNPNLYWYRQAAGRGLQLLFYSVGIGQISSEVPQNLSASRPQDRQFILSSKKLLLSDSGFYLCAWKGSTSSNQPQHFGDGTRLSIL.

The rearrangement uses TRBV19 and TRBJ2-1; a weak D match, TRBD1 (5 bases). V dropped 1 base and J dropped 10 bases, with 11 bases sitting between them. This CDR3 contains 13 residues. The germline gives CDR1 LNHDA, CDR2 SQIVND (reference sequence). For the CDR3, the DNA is TGTGCCAGTAGTATAGGGCAGGGCTACGAGCAGTTCTTC. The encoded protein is CASSIGQGYEQFF.

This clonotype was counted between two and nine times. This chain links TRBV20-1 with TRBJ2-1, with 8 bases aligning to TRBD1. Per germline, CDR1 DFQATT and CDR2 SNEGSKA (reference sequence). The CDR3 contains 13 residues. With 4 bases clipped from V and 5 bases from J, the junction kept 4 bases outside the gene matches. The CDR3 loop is CSATDRAHNEQFF. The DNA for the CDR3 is TGCAGTGCTACGGACAGGGCCCACAATGAGCAGTTCTTC.

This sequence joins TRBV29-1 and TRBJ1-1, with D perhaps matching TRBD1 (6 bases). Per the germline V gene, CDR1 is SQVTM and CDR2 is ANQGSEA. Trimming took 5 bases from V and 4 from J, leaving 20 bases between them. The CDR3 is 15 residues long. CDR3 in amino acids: CSVRGGGPSSTEAFF. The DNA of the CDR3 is TGCAGCGTTAGGGGGGGGGGACCTTCGAGCACTGAAGCTTTCTTT.

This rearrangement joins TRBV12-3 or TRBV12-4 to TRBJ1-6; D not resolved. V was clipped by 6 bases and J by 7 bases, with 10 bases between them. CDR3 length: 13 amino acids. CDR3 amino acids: CASRRQLNSPLHF. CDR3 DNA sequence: TGTGCCAGCAGGCGACAACTAAATTCACCCCTCCACTTT.

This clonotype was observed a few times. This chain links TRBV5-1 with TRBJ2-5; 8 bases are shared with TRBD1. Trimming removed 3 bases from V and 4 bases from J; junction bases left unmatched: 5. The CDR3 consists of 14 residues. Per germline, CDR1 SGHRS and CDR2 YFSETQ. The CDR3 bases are TGCGCCAGCAGCTCCGGGACAGGTAGAGAGACCCAGTACTTC. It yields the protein CASSSGTGRETQYF.

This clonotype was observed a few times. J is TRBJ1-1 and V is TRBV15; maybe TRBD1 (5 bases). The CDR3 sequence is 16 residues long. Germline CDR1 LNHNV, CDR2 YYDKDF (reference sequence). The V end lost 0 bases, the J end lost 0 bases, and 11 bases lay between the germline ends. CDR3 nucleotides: TGTGCCACCAGCAGAGATCCGGAGGGACTGAACACTGAAGCTTTCTTT. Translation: CATSRDPEGLNTEAFF.

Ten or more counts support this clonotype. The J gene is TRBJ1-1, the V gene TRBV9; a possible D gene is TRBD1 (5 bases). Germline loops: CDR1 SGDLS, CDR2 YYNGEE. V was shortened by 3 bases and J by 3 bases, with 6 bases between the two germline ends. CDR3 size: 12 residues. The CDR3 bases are TGTGCCAGCAGCGGGGGGGACACTGAAGCTTTCTTT. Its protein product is CASSGGDTEAFF.

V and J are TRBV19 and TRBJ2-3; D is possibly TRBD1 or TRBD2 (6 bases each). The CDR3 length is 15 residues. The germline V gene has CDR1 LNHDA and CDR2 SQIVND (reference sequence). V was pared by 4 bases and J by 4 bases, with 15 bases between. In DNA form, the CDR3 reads TGTGCCAGTAGTACGGGCGGGACAAGCGCAGATACGCAGTATTTT. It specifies CASSTGGTSADTQYF.

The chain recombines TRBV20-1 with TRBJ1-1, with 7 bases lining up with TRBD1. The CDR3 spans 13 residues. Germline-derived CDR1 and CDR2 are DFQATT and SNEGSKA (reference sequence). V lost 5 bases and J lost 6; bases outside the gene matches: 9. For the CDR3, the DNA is TGCAGTGCTCAGGAGGGGGCGTTTTCTGAAGCTTTCTTT. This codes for CSAQEGAFSEAFF.